The 19 T cell receptor beta chains below come from one sample, sequenced in a study of molecular identifiers for immune sequencing clone quantification. TCRdb re-derived calls from the PCR reads in MiXCR, one entry per CDR3 protein. Altogether some 320,000 distinct CDR3 sequences are present, around 21% being singletons, with the ten largest covering about 0.79%. Source material: naive CD8+ T cells from blood, with Jurkat cell RNA spiked in. The subset denotes: FACS-sorted CD8+CD4-CCR7+CD45RA+ naive T cells. The receptors shown here come from a human donor in good health. Some libraries in this study had Jurkat cell RNA spiked in.

This clonotype was seen a few times. This chain joins TRBV27 and TRBJ2-4; D unresolved. Germline V lookup: CDR1 MNHEY, CDR2 SMNVEV (reference sequence). Trimming stripped 2 bases from V and 0 bases from J, with 17 bases between. The CDR3 loop spans 18 amino acids. The CDR3 DNA reads as TGTGCCAGCAGTTTAATTGGCCCGCTCTCAGTAGCCAAAAACATTCAGTACTTC. It yields the protein CASSLIGPLSVAKNIQYF.

This clonotype was seen many times. The chain uses TRBV4-1 and TRBJ1-1; weak D call: TRBD1 (5 bases). Germline CDR1 MGHRA, CDR2 YSYEKL. This CDR3 has 14 residues. V lost 3 bases and J 7 bases, leaving 15 bases between the germline ends. The CDR3, as DNA: TGCGCCAGCAGCCATCAAGGAGGGGTACTTGAAGCTTTCTTT. Translated: CASSHQGGVLEAFF.

Points on this clonotype: This may stem from a read error, because a much larger clone lies one nucleotide away. The V call is TRBV12-3 or TRBV12-4, the J call TRBJ1-1; D not certain. CDR3 length: 14 amino acids. The CDR3 nucleotides are TGTGTCAGCAGTTTTGCGGGGAGGGACACTGAAGCTTTCTTT. Protein sequence: CVSSFAGRDTEAFF.

The CDR3 here is CASGQETRLYEQYF. The CDR3 region has the DNA TGTGCCAGCGGCCAGGAGACTAGGCTCTACGAGCAGTACTTC. The chain is built from TRBV11-1 and TRBJ2-7, with a tentative D call TRBD2 (6 bases). The CDR3 contains 14 residues. V lost 8 bases and J lost 3, with 17 bases in between. CDR1 and CDR2 from the germline V gene are SGHAT and FQDESV (reference sequence).

This clonotype was seen at least ten times. The V gene is TRBV29-1, the J gene TRBJ1-1; D ambiguous. Trimming stripped 3 bases from V and 0 bases from J, with 11 bases between. The CDR3 length is 14 residues. Germline V CDR1 and CDR2: SQVTM, ANQGSEA. CDR3 in DNA: TGCAGCGTTGACTACGGACCAATGAACACTGAAGCTTTCTTT. It is translated as CSVDYGPMNTEAFF.

A few counts support this clonotype. The CDR3 sequence is CASSRQGTDTQYF. As DNA, the CDR3 is TGTGCCAGCAGCAGACAGGGGACAGATACGCAGTATTTT. The rearrangement uses TRBV12-3 or TRBV12-4 and TRBJ2-3; 8 bases fit TRBD1. This CDR3 has 13 residues. V shed 6 bases and J 3 bases; nucleotides not matched to a gene: 2.

This clonotype was observed a few times. The chain recombines TRBV20-1 with TRBJ2-4; 7 positions match TRBD1. Germline values: CDR1 DFQATT, CDR2 SNEGSKA (reference sequence). CDR3 length equals 19 residues. Trimming at V came to 6 bases and at J to 0 bases, leaving 20 bases not matched to a gene. CDR3 nucleotide sequence: TGCAGTGCCCCCTCTCAACTGGGCCAGGGGGACATAGCCAAAAACATTCAGTACTTC. This codes for CSAPSQLGQGDIAKNIQYF.

The rearrangement links TRBV4-1 to TRBJ2-3; 10 bases agree with TRBD2. From germline, CDR1 is MGHRA and CDR2 YSYEKL. The CDR3 consists of 15 residues. V shed 3 bases and J 6 bases; nucleotides not matched to a gene: 6. DNA for the CDR3: TGCGCCAGCAGCCATGGGACTAGCGCAGGGGATACGCAGTATTTT. As protein: CASSHGTSAGDTQYF.

This clonotype was recorded at least ten times. This chain joins TRBV27 and TRBJ2-7; D not resolved. Germline V lookup: CDR1 MNHEY, CDR2 SMNVEV (reference sequence). This CDR3 region has 13 residues. The ends were cut back, 8 bases at V and 2 bases at J, with 13 bases in the middle. CDR3 amino acids: CASGLGEAYEQYF. The DNA for the CDR3 is TGTGCCAGCGGTCTCGGAGAGGCCTACGAGCAGTACTTC.

There are many counts of this clonotype. J is TRBJ2-3 and V is TRBV29-1; D gene unclear. From germline, CDR1 is SQVTM and CDR2 ANQGSEA. With 1 base removed from V and 0 bases from J, the gap between germline ends came to 11 bases. CDR3 length: 15 amino acids. CDR3 DNA: TGCAGCGTTGAAGGACGATCAACTAGCACAGATACGCAGTATTTT. Encoded protein: CSVEGRSTSTDTQYF.

Note on this clonotype: A read error is possible here, since a much larger clone lies one base away. This rearrangement joins TRBV28 to TRBJ1-5; D is possibly TRBD1 (5 bases). Germline values: CDR1 MDHEN, CDR2 SYDVKM. This CDR3 is built from 17 residues. Here the CDR3 DNA reads TGTGCCAGCTTAACAATCCAACCTAGAGGGACCAATCAGCCCCGGCATTTT. The encoded protein is CASLTIQPRGTNQPRHF.

The V call is TRBV12-3 or TRBV12-4, the J call TRBJ2-6, with TRBD1 matching 8 bases. Losses at the gene ends were 6 bases for V and 0 bases for J; bases not matched to a gene: 7. The CDR3 runs to 17 residues. The CDR3 region has the DNA TGTGCCAGCAGACCCGGACAGGGCTCCTCTGGGGCCAACGTCCTGACTTTC. Residues: CASRPGQGSSGANVLTF.

This clonotype appeared many times. The CDR3 sequence: CASSLRGLYEQYF. The CDR3, as DNA: TGTGCCAGCAGTTTAAGGGGTTTGTACGAGCAGTACTTC. The rearrangement links TRBV27 to TRBJ2-7, with a tentative D call TRBD1 (5 bases). Trimming cost V 2 bases and J 4 bases, with 9 bases left between them. The germline V gene encodes CDR1 MNHEY and CDR2 SMNVEV (reference sequence). This CDR3 is 13 amino acids long.

In its sample, this clonotype was seen many times. The chain combines TRBV20-1 with TRBJ2-7; the match to TRBD1 covers 9 bases. The V segment lost 6 bases and the J segment 4 bases; nucleotides outside the gene matches: 7. The CDR3 runs 13 residues. Germline lookup yields CDR1 DFQATT and CDR2 SNEGSKA (reference sequence). This CDR3 is CSAPGTGWYEQYF. The CDR3 region has the DNA TGCAGTGCCCCAGGGACAGGGTGGTACGAGCAGTACTTC.

This clonotype showed up many times. This sequence joins TRBV5-6 and TRBJ2-7; 7 bases match TRBD2. The germline V gene has CDR1 SGHDT and CDR2 YYEEEE. After removal of 0 bases from V and 2 bases from J, the junction contained 8 bases not matched to a gene. The CDR3 consists of 16 residues. CDR3 in DNA: TGTGCCAGCAGCTTGGTTGGGCTAGCGGAAACCTACGAGCAGTACTTC. Translation: CASSLVGLAETYEQYF.

Many counts were recorded for this clonotype. This chain uses TRBV4-3 with TRBJ1-5; perhaps TRBD1 as D (5 bases). Trimming removed 0 bases from V and 0 bases from J, with 6 bases in between. Germline CDR1 is LGHNA and CDR2 is YSLEER. The CDR3 extends over 15 amino acids. For the CDR3, the DNA is TGCGCCAGCAGCCAAGACAGGGATAGCAATCAGCCCCAGCATTTT. Its translation is CASSQDRDSNQPQHF.

In its sample, this clonotype was seen a few times. The rearrangement joins TRBV27 to TRBJ1-5; 10 nucleotides agree with TRBD1. This CDR3 has 16 amino acids. Germline V gene lookup returns CDR1 MNHEY and CDR2 SMNVEV (reference sequence). Trimming cost V 5 bases and J 5 bases; bases outside gene matches: 9. CDR3 protein: CASSPTGTGEYQPQHF. CDR3 nucleotides: TGTGCCAGCAGTCCCACCGGGACAGGGGAATATCAGCCCCAGCATTTT.

On this clonotype itself: A much more abundant neighbour one base away suggests this may be a read error. The rearrangement links TRBV6-6 to TRBJ2-5, with TRBD2 matching over 10 bases. The CDR3 runs to 16 residues. Germline V gene lookup returns CDR1 MNHNY and CDR2 SVGAGI (reference sequence). With 8 bases clipped from V and 1 base from J, the junction kept 10 bases outside the gene matches. CDR3 bases: TGTGCCAGCGGATCGGCTAGCGGGGGACTCCAAGAGACCCAGTACTTC. It yields the protein CASGSASGGLQETQYF.

In its sample, this clonotype was seen many times. This sequence joins TRBV29-1 and TRBJ1-1; the D is unclear. The CDR3 contains 13 residues. Germline V CDR1 and CDR2: SQVTM, ANQGSEA. Deletions cut 0 bases from V and 4 bases from J, with 9 bases between. The CDR3 DNA is TGCAGCGTTGAAGAGACAATTAGCACTGAAGCTTTCTTT. This sequence encodes CSVEETISTEAFF.